This T cell receptor (beta chain) was profiled in a study of spatial heterogeneity in lung cancer. The study's findings and limits: Counts of expanded alpha and beta TCRs within tumors tracked the tumor nonsynonymous mutation count.

TCRdb re-called the 5' RACE reads through MiXCR, storing one row per CDR3 protein. The table shows more than 15,000 distinct CDR3 sequences, with around 6.2% occurring only once. In this sample, this clonotype turned up many times. Its antigen is not known. Within a library made for alpha chains, this beta chain is off target, and its count is uninformative. As for time point: sample taken at primary tumor resection. The CDR3 contains 12 residues. Per the germline V gene, CDR1 is GTSNPN and CDR2 is SVGIG (reference sequence). The J segment lost 6 bases and the V segment lost 4 bases, leaving 5 bases of the junction unmatched.

The sequence was obtained from a male donor with early-stage non-small cell lung cancer. This specimen consisted of lung tumor tissue, obtained at surgery. This sequence joins TRBV30 and TRBJ2-7, with 8 bases matching TRBD1. In nucleotides, the CDR3 is TGTGCCTGGAACCAACAGGGGGGCGAGCAGTACTTC. Translation: CAWNQQGGEQYF.